This paragraph covers one T cell receptor beta chain sequence. This clone was found many times. The clone's antigen remains unknown. Per-nucleotide qualities are absent, and no much larger clonotype sits a single base away. These data come from a study of T cells after posttransplantation cyclophosphamide (dated by TCRdb to between 2015 and 2016). Broadly, across the study: The study tracked T cell repertoire reconstitution by TRB sequencing after myeloablative bone marrow transplantation using posttransplantation cyclophosphamide as GVHD prophylaxis. Up to 3 additional blood samples from 2 to 5.2 years after transplant were also TRB-sequenced in 3 patients, as was pretransplant blood from several patients. Public TRB sequences were queried against a database of over 3,500 sequences associated with responses to pathogens, tumor antigens, self-antigens and alloantigens. Samples from some 33 PTCy-treated patients and 15 to 20 related bone marrow donors of those patients were subjected to antigen receptor sequencing. Because TRA and TRB clonality correlated tightly in several samples, later TCR analyses were limited to TRB. Blood from all 35 or so PTCy patients who had 1-year posttransplant specimens underwent TRB sequencing. Findings and caveats that apply to the study as a whole: The TRB repertoires of T cells infiltrating skin or GI tract showed only limited overlap with the TRB repertoires of T cells in blood. Across over 40 patients, TRB clonality was highly associated with recipient CMV seropositivity and CMV reactivation, and PTCy diversity was similar to diversity in CNI/methotrexate controls. At 1-2 months, donor-recipient similarity was low but rose over the first year, and the later blood repertoires were often dominated by donor CD8+ memory clones.

Genomic DNA was used for TRB sequencing, which was performed with the immunoSEQ assay at survey resolution or with the hsTCRB kit. In the original analysis: The immunoSEQ software handled the initial read processing, while the LymphoSeq R package was used for the repertoire analyses. Clonality was calculated as 1 minus normalized Shannon entropy, and the Gini coefficient was also calculated for each TRB dataset. To infer phenotypes in unsorted samples, TRB sequences from sorted subsets of the recipient or donor were mapped onto the unsorted samples of the same recipient. TCRdb stores this immuneACCESS table with in-frame sequences only. Part of the clones is absent; in the studies checked, under half of the shortfall reflects unresolved V genes, and no reason is known for the rest. V and J calls and clone size are given by that table; D and trimming were obtained from the DNA. For this sample, 35,000 to 55,000 clones are listed, none of them singletons. The top ten clones comprise roughly 2.1% of the sample.

Related bone marrow donors provided peripheral blood samples on the day of marrow donation. Mononuclear cells from peripheral blood and bone marrow were separated by Ficoll-Hypaque density centrifugation and then cryopreserved. V is pared back by 5 bases and J by 5 bases, with 10 bases lying between the germline termini. There are 13 amino acids in the CDR3, from cysteine to phenylalanine inclusive. Kept here is only the CDR3 DNA, which spans 39 bases and is read in frame from base 1. Taken from the germline V gene (reference sequence), the CDR1 and CDR2 loops are LNHDA and SQIVND. Sequenced material: PBMCs. The sequence links TRBV19 to TRBJ1-5, with the identity of the D gene unclear. The receptor's source is a man in his forties or fifties in good health, CMV-negative, and a related stem cell transplant donor. CDR3 region: CASSVQAYQPQHF. The nucleotide sequence reads TGTGCCAGTAGTGTTCAGGCTTATCAGCCCCAGCATTTT.